These 22 T cell receptor beta chains were sequenced from one sample in a study of CD8+ T cells in alopecia areata (dated by TCRdb to the late 2010s). The time point label of this sample denotes: baseline before oral tofacitinib. Library creation used the immunoSEQ multiplex PCR assay. RNA was extracted from all samples and reverse transcribed into cDNA, which served as template for TCR sequencing. TCRdb's version of the immuneACCESS table is confined to in-frame rearrangements and falls short of the full clone set. An unresolved V gene accounts for under half of the shortfall where checked; the remainder is of unknown origin. The sample has some 130,000 clones on record, approximately 53% of them singletons. About 4.9% of the sample rests with the top ten. The sample here was CD4+ T cells sorted from blood, taken at week 0. Source of these receptors: a human donor with alopecia areata.

The gene calls are TRBV9 and TRBJ2-1, with TRBD2 matching over 7 bases. CDR3 length equals 20 residues. V lost 0 bases, J lost 5 bases, and 20 bases stayed unmatched. Germline loops: CDR1 SGDLS, CDR2 YYNGEE. This CDR3 reads CASSVAQLPSGLLGDNEQFF. CDR3 in DNA: TGTGCCAGCAGCGTAGCGCAGCTCCCTAGCGGACTACTCGGGGACAATGAGCAGTTCTTC.

V is TRBV6-5 and J is TRBJ1-4, with TRBD1 matching 8 bases. J was trimmed by 7 bases and V by 6 bases; bases with no gene match: 7. In germline, CDR1 is MNHEY, CDR2 SVGAGI. The CDR3 consists of 14 residues. The CDR3 bases are TGTGCCAGCAGAACTCAGGGGGCCGGTGAAAAACTGTTTTTT. This translates into CASRTQGAGEKLFF.

V is TRBV4-1 and J is TRBJ1-6; 9 bases align to TRBD1. The CDR3 covers 15 residues. Per germline, CDR1 MGHRA and CDR2 YSYEKL. V shed 1 base and J 9 bases; nucleotides not matched to a gene: 4. CDR3 coding DNA: TGCGCCAGCAGCCAAGTAGGGACAGGGAGTTCACCCCTCCACTTT. This sequence encodes CASSQVGTGSSPLHF.

V and J are TRBV18 and TRBJ1-2; D perhaps matches TRBD1 (6 bases). The germline V gene has CDR1 KGHSH and CDR2 LQKENI. V was pared by 2 bases and J by 8 bases, with 15 bases between. The CDR3 is 14 residues long. The CDR3 reads CASSPTTGKGGYTF. CDR3 coding DNA: TGTGCCAGCTCACCAACCACAGGGAAAGGAGGCTACACCTTC.

The rearrangement links TRBV2 to TRBJ2-7; D call uncertain. Germline assignment: CDR1 SNHLY and CDR2 FYNNEI. This CDR3 region has 14 residues. The V end was cut by 2 bases, the J end by 2 bases, with 10 bases between. The CDR3 coding sequence is TGTGCCAGCAGTGAATCGGGCGGAGCCTACGAGCAGTACTTC. Translating gives CASSESGGAYEQYF.

J is TRBJ2-1 and V is TRBV5-5; maybe TRBD2 (7 bases). The germline V gene has CDR1 SGHKS and CDR2 YYEKEE (reference sequence). Between the trimmed V and J ends, which lost 0 bases and 9 bases, there was a span of 13 bases. CDR3 size: 14 residues. CDR3 sequence (DNA): TGTGCCAGCAGCTTGGTTGGCGGGGGCGGTGAGCAGTTCTTC. It translates to CASSLVGGGGEQFF.

The chain uses TRBV29-1 and TRBJ1-2; no firm D call. The CDR3 consists of 14 residues. The ends were cut back, 5 bases at V and 3 bases at J, with 16 bases in the middle. CDR1 SQVTM and CDR2 ANQGSEA come from the germline V gene. CDR3 sequence (DNA): TGCAGCGTTACAACCCCGTGGAGCGACTATGGCTACACCTTC. This gives the protein CSVTTPWSDYGYTF.

The rearrangement joins TRBV4-1 to TRBJ2-7; D not resolved. The V end was cut by 2 bases, the J end by 3 bases, with 14 bases between. CDR3 size: 15 residues. CDR1 is MGHRA and CDR2 is YSYEKL in the germline V gene. This CDR3 is CASSQSIGYGYEQYF. Written as DNA, the CDR3 is TGCGCCAGCAGCCAATCGATAGGTTACGGCTACGAGCAGTACTTC.

The V call is TRBV25-1, the J call TRBJ1-5; TRBD1 agrees at 9 bases. After removal of 6 bases from V and 4 bases from J, the junction contained 1 base not matched to a gene. The CDR3 length is 13 residues. From germline, CDR1 is MGHDK and CDR2 SYGVNS. The DNA for the CDR3 is TGTGCCAGCAGAGGACAGGGGAATCAGCCCCAGCATTTT. Translation: CASRGQGNQPQHF.

The chain's CDR3 is CASLSPDEKLFF. Written as DNA, the CDR3 is TGTGCCAGTTTGTCTCCCGATGAAAAACTGTTTTTT. The chain recombines TRBV6-5 with TRBJ1-4; D is undetermined. In germline, CDR1 is MNHEY, CDR2 SVGAGI. V gave up 9 bases and J gave up 6 bases, with 11 bases separating them. CDR3 length: 12 amino acids.

The CDR3 region is CASSEQGRSPLHF. The CDR3 DNA reads as TGTGCCAGCAGTGAACAGGGGCGTTCACCCCTCCACTTT. The chain combines TRBV25-1 with TRBJ1-6; possibly TRBD1 for D (6 bases). V dropped 2 bases and J dropped 9 bases, with 8 bases sitting between them. Germline CDR1 and CDR2: MGHDK and SYGVNS. There are 13 residues in the CDR3.

V usage is TRBV5-6 and J usage is TRBJ2-7; D is ambiguous. V was clipped by 0 bases and J by 5 bases, with 9 bases between them. Per germline, CDR1 SGHDT and CDR2 YYEEEE. The CDR3 consists of 13 residues. This chain's CDR3 is CASSLGPMDEQYF. The CDR3 DNA sequence: TGTGCCAGCAGCTTGGGCCCAATGGACGAGCAGTACTTC.

This clone occurred a few times. This rearrangement joins TRBV7-9 to TRBJ1-2, with D unclear. The germline gives CDR1 SEHNR, CDR2 FQNEAQ (reference sequence). CDR3 length: 14 amino acids. The germline V and J ends were trimmed by 6 bases and 7 bases, with 18 bases remaining between them. This CDR3 reads CASSSNEGAGGYTF. The CDR3 bases are TGTGCCAGCAGTAGTAACGAGGGCGCGGGTGGCTACACCTTC.

This sequence joins TRBV15 and TRBJ2-3; D not resolved. Germline V gene data show CDR1 as LNHNV and CDR2 as YYDKDF (reference sequence). Trimming removed 5 bases from V and 0 bases from J, with 9 bases in between. This CDR3 is 14 amino acids long. DNA of the CDR3: TGTGCCACCAGCGGCAGCCCTAGCACAGATACGCAGTATTTT. Amino acids: CATSGSPSTDTQYF.

This clone appeared a single time. This chain uses TRBV29-1 with TRBJ1-5; D not certain. Trimming cost V 1 base and J 3 bases, with 7 bases left between them. CDR1 and CDR2 (germline): SQVTM, ANQGSEA. The CDR3 runs 13 residues. For the CDR3, the DNA is TGCAGCGTTGAAGTCGGAATCAATCAGCCCCAGCATTTT. Protein: CSVEVGINQPQHF.

This clone came up once. This chain links TRBV7-2 with TRBJ1-5; a possible D gene is TRBD1 (6 bases). CDR1 SGHTA and CDR2 FQGNSA come from the germline V gene. The ends were cut back, 3 bases at V and 1 base at J, with 7 bases in the middle. The CDR3 has 14 amino acids. In DNA, the CDR3 is TGTGCCAGCAGCTTTCAGGGGAGCAATCAGCCCCAGCATTTT. Residues: CASSFQGSNQPQHF.

This chain links TRBV6-6 with TRBJ2-7; 10 bases agree with TRBD1. Germline assignment: CDR1 MNHNY and CDR2 SVGAGI (reference sequence). The CDR3 contains 15 residues. V trimming: 6 bases; J trimming: 3 bases; junction bases outside the gene matches: 8. The CDR3 DNA is TGTGCCAGCAGCCCCCCGGACAGGGGGAACTACGAGCAGTACTTC. Its protein is CASSPPDRGNYEQYF.

The genes are TRBV5-1 and TRBJ1-1, with a weak D call TRBD1 (5 bases). Between the trimmed V and J ends, which lost 5 bases and 2 bases, there was a span of 16 bases. Germline assignment: CDR1 SGHRS and CDR2 YFSETQ. The CDR3 sequence is 15 residues long. In DNA, the CDR3 is TGCGCCAGCAGTAACGGGATGGGGACCAACACTGAAGCTTTCTTT. This gives the protein CASSNGMGTNTEAFF.

The chain is built from TRBV4-2 and TRBJ2-1, with 10 nucleotides matching TRBD1. The germline gives CDR1 LGHNA, CDR2 YNFKEQ. CDR3 size: 18 residues. V gave up 0 bases and J gave up 5 bases; unmatched junction bases: 10. CDR3 in amino acids: CASSQDLLVGQGHNEQFF. The CDR3 DNA sequence: TGTGCCAGCAGCCAAGATCTATTAGTGGGACAGGGGCACAATGAGCAGTTCTTC.

This sequence joins TRBV5-6 and TRBJ2-5; the D gene could be TRBD1 or TRBD2 (5 bases each). The CDR3 length is 14 residues. CDR1 and CDR2 (germline): SGHDT, YYEEEE. V lost 0 bases and J 1 base, leaving 7 bases between the germline ends. CDR3: CASSLDGTQETQYF. CDR3 nucleotide sequence: TGTGCCAGCAGCTTGGATGGGACCCAAGAGACCCAGTACTTC. The whole variable domain, remainder taken from reference TRBV5-6 and TRBJ2-5, is DAGVTQSPTHLIKTRGQQVTLRCSPKSGHDTVSWYQQALGQGPQFIFQYYEEEERQRGNFPDRFSGHQFPNYSSELNVNALLLGDSALYLCASSLDGTQETQYFGPGTRLLVL.

This sequence joins TRBV5-4 and TRBJ1-1, with 7 bases fitting TRBD1. This CDR3 region has 14 residues. Germline CDR1 is SGHNT and CDR2 is YYREEE (reference sequence). Unmatched junction bases numbered 4, after V lost 2 bases and J lost 3 bases. The CDR3 reads CASSFGTVDTEAFF. For the CDR3, the DNA is TGTGCCAGCAGCTTCGGGACAGTTGACACTGAAGCTTTCTTT.

This clone was detected once. The chain recombines TRBV18 with TRBJ2-7; TRBD1 agrees at 9 bases. The germline V gene has CDR1 KGHSH and CDR2 LQKENI. The J segment lost 5 bases and the V segment lost 6 bases, leaving 11 bases of the junction unmatched. CDR3 length: 15 residues. CDR3 nucleotide sequence: TGTGCCAGCTCCACAGGGGGCATTGATGTGGACGAGCAGTACTTC. Translation: CASSTGGIDVDEQYF.